These 27 T cell receptor beta chains were all obtained from the same sample, sequenced in a study of blood T cell repertoires in COVID-19. Clones were read by immunoSEQ multiplex PCR, and TCRdb kept only the in-frame ones, dropping some. The sample lists under 200,000 clones, 80% to 85% seen once, with less than 15% in the top ten. The specimen sequenced was peripheral blood. The receptors were gathered from a man younger than 35 with active or convalescent COVID-19.

CDR3 sequence reads: CASSPDSSYGYTF. The DNA of the CDR3 is TGTGCCAGCTCACCGGACAGTTCCTATGGCTACACCTTC. The V and J genes are TRBV18 and TRBJ1-2; TRBD1 might be the D (6 bases). This CDR3 is 13 amino acids long. V was trimmed by 3 bases and J by 4 bases, leaving 9 bases between them. CDR1 is KGHSH and CDR2 is LQKENI in the germline V gene.

The chain employs TRBV24-1 and TRBJ2-7, with no clear D. V dropped 3 bases and J dropped 0 bases, with 11 bases sitting between them. The CDR3 is 15 amino acids. CDR1 KGHDR and CDR2 SFDVKD come from the germline V gene. The CDR3 loop is CATSDGYSHSYEQYF. The CDR3 DNA reads as TGTGCCACCAGTGATGGGTACAGCCACTCCTACGAGCAGTACTTC.

The chain combines TRBV9 with TRBJ1-2; 8 nucleotides align to TRBD1. Trimming removed 4 bases from V and 5 bases from J; junction bases left unmatched: 13. This CDR3 is 16 amino acids long. Germline V gives CDR1 SGDLS, CDR2 YYNGEE. The CDR3 protein is CASSRRGDRIGYGYTF. CDR3 nucleotide sequence: TGTGCCAGCAGCAGAAGAGGGGACAGGATTGGGTATGGCTACACCTTC.

The CDR3 sequence: CASSPVAVLTDEQFF. The CDR3 DNA is TGTGCCAGCAGTCCGGTAGCGGTTCTGACCGATGAGCAGTTCTTC. The genes are TRBV11-1 and TRBJ2-1, with a weak D call TRBD2 (6 bases). CDR1 is SGHAT, CDR2 FQDESV, per germline (reference sequence). There are 15 residues in the CDR3. V was shortened by 6 bases and J by 8 bases, with 20 bases between the two germline ends. The full variable domain, with the rest looked up from reference TRBV11-1 and TRBJ2-1, is EAEVAQSPRYKITEKSQAVAFWCDPISGHATLYWYRQILGQGPELLVQFQDESVVDDSQLPKDRFSAERLKGVDSTLKIQPAELGDSAMYLCASSPVAVLTDEQFFGPGTRLTVL.

For the CDR3, the DNA is TGTGCCAGCAGCCTCAGGTCCGGGACAGGGAGCTCCTACAATGAGCAGTTCTTC. Translating gives CASSLRSGTGSSYNEQFF. V is TRBV11-2 and J is TRBJ2-1; 9 positions match TRBD1. Germline V gene sequence: CDR1 SGHAT, CDR2 FQNNGV. This CDR3 spans 18 amino acids. J was trimmed by 0 bases and V by 5 bases; bases with no gene match: 11.

The CDR3, as DNA: TGTGCCAGCAGCCCTCGTTGGGCCCAAGAGACCCAGTACTTC. It encodes CASSPRWAQETQYF. V is TRBV7-9 and J is TRBJ2-5; D unresolved. This CDR3 contains 14 residues. The germline gives CDR1 SEHNR, CDR2 FQNEAQ (reference sequence). V lost 5 bases to trimming and J lost 1 base, with 11 bases between them.

This clone was observed once. V is TRBV18 and J is TRBJ1-3; D is uncertain. V was shortened by 4 bases and J by 0 bases, with 13 bases between the two germline ends. Germline V gene sequence: CDR1 KGHSH, CDR2 LQKENI. CDR3 length: 16 amino acids. CDR3 in amino acids: CASSLIITDSGNTIYF. As DNA, the CDR3 is TGTGCCAGCTCACTTATTATAACAGACTCTGGAAACACCATATATTTT.

This sequence joins TRBV5-4 and TRBJ2-7, with 7 bases identical to TRBD1. This CDR3 has 14 residues. The ends lost 2 bases at V and 3 bases at J; junction bases unmatched: 5. CDR1 is SGHNT, CDR2 YYREEE, per germline (reference sequence). The CDR3 nucleotides are TGTGCCAGCAGCTTTCCGGGACAGTACTACGAGCAGTACTTC. Its translation: CASSFPGQYYEQYF.

This chain connects TRBV28 to TRBJ2-7, with TRBD2 matching over 11 bases. This CDR3 contains 18 residues. V lost 3 bases, J lost 3 bases, and 13 bases stayed unmatched. The germline V gene has CDR1 MDHEN and CDR2 SYDVKM. The CDR3 protein is CASSLSSGGSLRGYEQYF. Written as DNA, the CDR3 is TGTGCCAGCAGTTTGTCTAGCGGGGGGTCCCTCCGGGGCTACGAGCAGTACTTC.

The V and J genes are TRBV28 and TRBJ2-3, with D maybe TRBD2 (7 bases). CDR1 is MDHEN, CDR2 SYDVKM, per germline. V was trimmed by 4 bases and J by 1 base, leaving 15 bases between them. The CDR3 sequence is 16 residues long. Here the CDR3 reads CASSYGGGGGTDTQYF. Written as DNA, the CDR3 is TGTGCCAGCAGTTATGGGGGAGGGGGTGGCACAGATACGCAGTATTTT. Variable domain in full (rest from reference TRBV28 and TRBJ2-3): DVKVTQSSRYLVKRTGEKVFLECVQDMDHENMFWYRQDPGLGLRLIYFSYDVKMKEKGDIPEGYSVSREKKERFSLILESASTNQTSMYLCASSYGGGGGTDTQYFGPGTRLTVL.

The chain couples TRBV27 to TRBJ1-2; 7 bases are shared with TRBD1. Germline trimming cut 4 bases from V and 4 bases from J; bases unmatched to any gene: 12. This CDR3 has 16 residues. The germline CDR1 and CDR2 sequences are MNHEY and SMNVEV (reference sequence). CDR3 sequence: CASSSLFFDRAYGYTF. In DNA form, the CDR3 reads TGTGCCAGCAGTTCCCTTTTTTTCGACAGGGCCTATGGCTACACCTTC.

This chain joins TRBV19 and TRBJ1-2; D may be TRBD1 (5 bases). CDR1 LNHDA and CDR2 SQIVND come from the germline V gene (reference sequence). CDR3 length: 15 amino acids. V lost 3 bases and J 6 bases, leaving 17 bases between the germline ends. As DNA, the CDR3 is TGTGCCAGTAGTATCTTTACAGGCTCGTACGATGGCTACACCTTC. It codes for CASSIFTGSYDGYTF.

The chain recombines TRBV11-3 with TRBJ2-7; TRBD2 might be the D (5 bases). CDR3 length equals 13 residues. The V gene lost 1 base and the J gene lost 5 bases, with 9 bases spanning the gap. In germline, CDR1 is SGHNT, CDR2 YENEEA. CDR3 sequence: CASSLGGSHEQYF. The CDR3 nucleotides are TGTGCCAGCAGCTTAGGTGGGAGCCACGAGCAGTACTTC. The full variable domain, with the rest looked up from reference TRBV11-3 and TRBJ2-7, is EAGVVQSPRYKIIEKKQPVAFWCNPISGHNTLYWYLQNLGQGPELLIRYENEEAVDDSQLPKDRFSAERLKGVDSTLKIQPAELGDSAVYLCASSLGGSHEQYFGPGTRLTVT.

In this sample, this clone turned up a few times. The gene calls are TRBV19 and TRBJ1-5, with D perhaps matching TRBD1 (6 bases). Trimming cost V 5 bases and J 2 bases, with 13 bases left between them. The CDR3 runs to 15 residues. Germline-derived CDR1 and CDR2 are LNHDA and SQIVND (reference sequence). The CDR3 protein is CASSGGGAGNQPQHF. DNA of the CDR3: TGTGCCAGTAGTGGTGGGGGCGCTGGCAATCAGCCCCAGCATTTT.

This clone has just one count. The V gene is TRBV23-1, the J gene TRBJ2-4; the match to TRBD2 covers 10 bases. TRBV23-1 is reported as an ORF; its role is uncertain. The CDR3 runs 16 residues. Trimming removed 2 bases from V and 8 bases from J; junction bases left unmatched: 9. CDR3 sequence reads: CASSQRTSGGGDIQYF. In DNA form, the CDR3 reads TGCGCCAGCAGTCAAAGGACTAGCGGCGGAGGTGACATTCAGTACTTC.

The chain is built from TRBV5-1 and TRBJ2-3, with 8 bases identical to TRBD1. J was trimmed by 4 bases and V by 2 bases; bases with no gene match: 12. From germline, CDR1 is SGHRS and CDR2 YFSETQ. CDR3 size: 17 residues. The CDR3 DNA reads TGCGCCAGCAGCTTAGGAAGATACAGGGGGTTGGCAGATACGCAGTATTTT. Its protein product is CASSLGRYRGLADTQYF.

The chain links TRBV21-1 to TRBJ1-6. TRBV21-1 is classified as a pseudogene. The CDR3 length is 17 residues. Here the CDR3 reads CASSKARPGKPNSPLHF. Written as DNA, the CDR3 is TGTGCCAGCAGCAAAGCGAGACCGGGAAAGCCTAATTCACCCCTCCACTTT.

The chain uses TRBV30 and TRBJ1-6, with 10 bases lining up with TRBD1. The CDR3 is made up of 14 amino acids. CDR1 is GTSNPN, CDR2 SVGIG, per germline (reference sequence). Trimming took 1 base from V and 10 from J; bases not matched to a gene: 4. In DNA, the CDR3 is TGTGCCTGGAGTGAAGGGACAGGGGTCTCACCCCTCCACTTT. Translated, it gives CAWSEGTGVSPLHF.

V is TRBV29-1 and J is TRBJ1-2, with a weak D call TRBD1 (6 bases). With 7 bases removed from V and 6 bases from J, the gap between germline ends came to 9 bases. Germline CDR1 SQVTM, CDR2 ANQGSEA. The CDR3 runs 10 residues. The CDR3 spells CSGGGDGYTF. CDR3 DNA: TGCAGCGGAGGGGGAGATGGCTACACCTTC.

The chain joins TRBV7-8 to TRBJ2-1, with a weak D call TRBD1 (6 bases). The CDR3 sequence is 17 residues long. V was shortened by 1 base and J by 7 bases, with 20 bases between the two germline ends. The germline V gene encodes CDR1 SGHVS and CDR2 FQNEAQ. CDR3 residues: CASSLVIVQGSGNEQFF. The CDR3 DNA reads as TGTGCCAGCAGCTTAGTAATTGTACAGGGTTCTGGGAATGAGCAGTTCTTC.

This chain joins TRBV5-1 and TRBJ2-5, with 15 positions matching TRBD2. The CDR3 sequence is 17 residues long. Germline V gene data show CDR1 as SGHRS and CDR2 as YFSETQ. J was trimmed by 4 bases and V by 3 bases; bases with no gene match: 7. CDR3 bases: TGCGCCAGCAGCTACGGACTAGCGGGGGGGCGACGAGAGACCCAGTACTTC. It yields the protein CASSYGLAGGRRETQYF.

This clone was seen a single time. V usage is TRBV20-1 and J usage is TRBJ1-2; D unresolved. CDR1 DFQATT and CDR2 SNEGSKA come from the germline V gene (reference sequence). The CDR3 contains 11 residues. Trimming stripped 6 bases from V and 3 bases from J, with 8 bases between. The CDR3 bases are TGCAGTGCCCCGAGATACTATGGCTACACCTTC. Encoded protein: CSAPRYYGYTF.

The rearrangement links TRBV20-1 to TRBJ1-6, with 7 bases that match TRBD1. V trimming: 3 bases; J trimming: 7 bases; junction bases outside the gene matches: 9. This CDR3 is built from 15 residues. The germline V gene encodes CDR1 DFQATT and CDR2 SNEGSKA (reference sequence). The CDR3 nucleotides read TGCAGTGCTAGTTTGAGGGGGCTGAGCAATTCACCCCTCCACTTT. Its translation is CSASLRGLSNSPLHF.

This clone was detected a few times. This chain joins TRBV5-4 and TRBJ2-1; D is unresolved. Looked up from germline, CDR1 is SGHNT and CDR2 is YYREEE (reference sequence). Trimming pared 0 bases from V and 3 bases from J, leaving 10 bases between. This CDR3 region has 15 residues. The CDR3 nucleotides read TGTGCCAGCAGCTTGGCTAGGAACTACTACAATGAGCAGTTCTTC. Its protein product is CASSLARNYYNEQFF.

The rearrangement links TRBV6-1 to TRBJ2-3, with 12 bases matching TRBD2. CDR3 length: 18 amino acids. Unmatched junction bases numbered 10, after V lost 0 bases and J lost 6 bases. CDR1 and CDR2 (germline): MNHNS, SASEGT. The CDR3 DNA reads TGTGCCAGCAGTGAAGCTCGGGCTAGCGGGGGGGCCCGGGATACGCAGTATTTT. It encodes CASSEARASGGARDTQYF.

This clone was detected once. V usage is TRBV4-2 and J usage is TRBJ2-1; weak D call: TRBD1 (5 bases). With 0 bases removed from V and 5 bases from J, the gap between germline ends came to 11 bases. In germline, CDR1 is LGHNA, CDR2 YNFKEQ. There are 15 residues in the CDR3. The CDR3 protein is CASSQEGAGNNEQFF. DNA for the CDR3: TGTGCCAGCAGCCAAGAAGGGGCAGGGAACAATGAGCAGTTCTTC.

In its sample, this clone was seen once. The J gene is TRBJ2-7, the V gene TRBV9; tentative D call: TRBD1 (5 bases). V shed 3 bases and J shed 3 bases, with 13 bases lying between them. The CDR3 sequence is 14 residues long. The germline V gene encodes CDR1 SGDLS and CDR2 YYNGEE. CDR3 in DNA: TGTGCCAGCAGCGACGGGCAGGGATTCTACGAGCAGTACTTC. This gives the protein CASSDGQGFYEQYF.